These 2 T cell receptor beta chains came from one sample sequenced in a study of shared clonotypes between healthy human individuals (dated by TCRdb to the early 2020s). Receptors were amplified or captured by the immunoSEQ multiplex PCR assay. Entries here come from immuneACCESS through TCRdb and include only in-frame sequences with V and J called. Some clones fail to appear in such tables; in the studies checked, an unresolved V gene covers under half of the shortfall, and the cause of the remainder is unknown. Counted in this sample were roughly 170,000 clones; about 68% of them appeared once. The ten largest clonotypes hold around 9.3% of the sample. Material: memory CD4+ T cells sorted from blood. The label giving this sample's cell subset or site can be read as: CD45RA-negative fraction. The receptors here all came from a man aged 25 to 45 in good health.

V is TRBV15 and J is TRBJ2-5; no reliable D call. Trimming pared 0 bases from V and 5 bases from J, leaving 10 bases between. Germline V gene lookup returns CDR1 LNHNV and CDR2 YYDKDF (reference sequence). This CDR3 is built from 14 residues. The CDR3, as DNA: TGTGCCACCAGCAGAGATCGGGCAGAGGAGACCCAGTACTTC. Its translation is CATSRDRAEETQYF.

The CDR3 bases are TGTGCCAGTAATGGCAGGAACTATGGCTACACCTTC. Protein: CASNGRNYGYTF. This chain joins TRBV19 and TRBJ1-2; D uncertain. Trimming cost V 7 bases and J 2 bases, with 8 bases left between them. In germline, CDR1 is LNHDA, CDR2 SQIVND (reference sequence). CDR3 size: 12 residues.